This T cell receptor beta chain was sequenced in a study of T cell responses to AZD1222 COVID-19 vaccine. Study-wide background: Pooled in the analysis were second doses at about 4 or about 12 weeks. Study-wide results and caveats: Just a handful of people given AZD1222 tested seropositive at baseline.

The table came from immunoSEQ multiplex PCR; TCRdb's copy has only in-frame clones and leaves some out. The sample lists approximately 70,000 clones; 75% to 90% were seen once. Concerning this clone: Its antigen remains unidentified.

V was trimmed by 7 bases and J by 0 bases, leaving 17 bases between them. CDR1 SGHNT and CDR2 YYREEE come from the germline V gene (reference sequence). The CDR3 totals 17 residues. The TCR sequence derives from an adult in good health. The sample was peripheral blood, taken on day 0 of AZD1222 vaccination. V is TRBV5-4 and J is TRBJ1-6, with unresolved D. In nucleotides, the CDR3 is TGTGCCAGCCGTGGATCCGGTTCAAGCTCCTATAATTCACCCCTCCACTTT. This sequence encodes CASRGSGSSSYNSPLHF.